This T cell receptor (beta chain) was found in a study of shared clonotypes between healthy human individuals. Study results and limitations: Rarefaction revealed incomplete sorted-subset sequencing despite large depth.

CD45RO-negative CD8 cells positively selected for CCR7 made up the naive population, which excluded terminally differentiated effector memory CD45RA+ cells. The study drew all its donors from Caucasian adults living in Nashville, Tennessee. The V gene end was trimmed by 3 bases and the J gene end by 2 bases; junction bases not matched to a gene: 7. This CDR3 has 17 residues. The germline V gene encodes CDR1 MNHEY and CDR2 SMNVEV (reference sequence). In regard to this clone: The antigen is not known.

Here immunoSEQ multiplex PCR was the method, and the copy in TCRdb shows in-frame clones only, minus some. The sample shows millions of clones, 85% to 95% of them seen only once. This sequence joins TRBV27 and TRBJ2-1; 10 bases are a match to TRBD2. This receptor was taken from a man between 18 and 29 years old in good health. The sample comprised naive CD8+ T cells sorted from blood. CDR3 coding DNA: TGTGCCAGCAGTTTCCCCCCACTAGCGGGGACCTACAATGAGCAGTTCTTC. It is translated as CASSFPPLAGTYNEQFF.